This TCR beta chain originates from a study of blood T cell repertoires in COVID-19 (dated by TCRdb to 2018 to 2021). Looking at the study overall: Samples from collaborators originated in the United States, Italy and Spain and spanned both the acute and convalescent phases of COVID-19. Subjects who had been exposed to COVID-19, were actively infected with it, or had recovered from it provided the deeply sampled blood TCRbeta repertoires that made up the dataset. The samples were drawn from two sources: the first 160 participants of the ongoing ImmuneRACE study, and about 1,300 subjects contributed by 6 global collaborators. The repertoires were released in a freely available public database meant as a resource for research on the immune response to SARS-CoV-2. The material from the prospective study consisted of cDNA or gDNA derived from T cells, B-cell-depleted T cells, or PBMCs. Where available, HLA class I and class II types were obtained from metadata supplied by the sample provider rather than from assay-based typing. Nearly every sample came with metadata listing a de-identified subject ID, COVID-19 status, age in years and sex.

The immunoSEQ Assay, a bias-controlled multiplex PCR, was used to amplify TCRbeta CDR3 regions from genomic DNA. Processing in the source paper ran as follows. Within the assay, amplification of reference gene primers was used to estimate how many nucleated cells each sample contained. To quantify the absolute abundance of each unique TCRbeta CDR3 rearrangement, sequence reads were collapsed and filtered. For each sample, productive Simpson clonality was calculated by taking the square root of Simpson's diversity index across productive rearrangements. Held by TCRdb, this immuneACCESS table contains in-frame sequences only and omits some clones. Under half of the omission traces to an unresolved V gene where checked; the cause of the rest is unknown. Clone size and V and J calls were adopted from that table, with D and trimming inferred from the DNA. Here the sample has a few hundred thousand clones; about nine tenths occur a single time. Roughly 2.3% of the sample goes to the ten largest clones.

Collaborating institutions collected whole blood in K2EDTA tubes following their own protocols. For TCRbeta analysis, collaborators shipped samples in one of three forms: frozen whole blood, isolated PBMCs, or DNA extracted from either of those sample types. A remark on this clone: Its antigen is currently not known. The input lacks base qualities; no much larger clone sits a single base away.

On the study overall, not on this receptor specifically: How much clinical and demographic metadata was included differed by source and by participant, and the metadata was provided uncurated.

The CDR3 runs 18 residues from the cysteine to the phenylalanine. Only the CDR3 part of the read is kept: 54 bases, read in frame from the first base. V is cut back by 0 bases and J by 6 bases, with 14 bases in the junction unmatched. Looking up the germline V gene (reference sequence) yields CDR1 LNHNV and CDR2 YYDKDF. Sequences were obtained from peripheral blood. The TCR was taken from a man younger than 35 with active or convalescent COVID-19. This chain is built from TRBV15 and TRBJ2-3; the central 8 bases match TRBD2. The nucleotide sequence is TGTGCCACCAGCAGAGATCTTACGGGAGGGTCCGGTGGGGATACGCAGTATTTT. Translation gives CATSRDLTGGSGGDTQYF. Full variable domain (CDR3 extended with the reference TRBV15 and TRBJ2-3 proteins): DAMVIQNPRYQVTQFGKPVTLSCSQTLNHNVMYWYQQKSSQAPKLLFHYYDKDFNNEADTPDNFQSRRPNTSFCFLDIRSPGLGDTAMYLCATSRDLTGGSGGDTQYFGPGTRLTVL.